The T cell receptor (beta chain) described here comes from a study of cytomegalovirus exposure and HLA in healthy donors. The PCR contained 60 Vbeta and 13 Jbeta primers. Generated by immunoSEQ multiplex PCR, the TCRdb table keeps only in-frame clones and is missing some. This sample has more than 50,000 clones, with less than 90% found just once. The V gene lost 3 bases and the J gene lost 5 bases, with 12 bases spanning the gap. The CDR3 sequence is 14 residues long. Germline-derived CDR1 and CDR2 are SGHAT and FQNNGV. Study-wide results and limits: Roughly uniform depth of sequencing across donors was assumed in presence/absence analyses.

Of note for this clone: Its matching antigen is unknown.

This TCR came from a female donor in good health and CMV-seronegative. The chain is built from TRBV11-2 and TRBJ2-3, with TRBD2 as a possible D gene (6 bases). Specimen: PBMCs. CDR3 in DNA: TGTGCCAGCAGCTTCGGGACTCCGAGAGATACGCAGTATTTT. It specifies CASSFGTPRDTQYF.